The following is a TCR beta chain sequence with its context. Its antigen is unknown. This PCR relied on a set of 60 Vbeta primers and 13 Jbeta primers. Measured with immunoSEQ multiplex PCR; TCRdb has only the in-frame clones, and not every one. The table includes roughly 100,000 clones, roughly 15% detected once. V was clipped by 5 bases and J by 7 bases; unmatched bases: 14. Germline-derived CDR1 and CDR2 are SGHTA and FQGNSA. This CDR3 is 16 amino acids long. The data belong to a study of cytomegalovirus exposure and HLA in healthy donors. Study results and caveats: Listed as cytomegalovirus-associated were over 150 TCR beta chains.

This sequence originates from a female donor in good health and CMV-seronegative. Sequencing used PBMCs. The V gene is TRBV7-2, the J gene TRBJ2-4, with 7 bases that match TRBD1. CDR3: CASSPRGGPSGNIQYF. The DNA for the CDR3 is TGTGCCAGCAGCCCCCGAGGGGGCCCTAGTGGCAACATTCAGTACTTC.